One sample yielded the 15 T cell receptor beta chains listed below, sequenced in a study of naive and memory T cell subsets. Both TRBC1 and TRBC2 were covered by a beta constant-region primer of two equimolar oligonucleotides. TCRdb redid the calling of the UMI-ligation and nested PCR reads with MiXCR, one entry per CDR3 protein. The repertoire holds 70,000 to 95,000 distinct CDR3 sequences, with over 7% as singletons. What was sequenced was central memory CD4+ T cells from blood. The receptors here all came from a human donor in good health.

This clonotype was recorded once. This chain connects TRBV7-2 to TRBJ1-2; D is ambiguous. V was pared by 5 bases and J by 1 base, with 17 bases between. This CDR3 has 16 residues. Germline lookup yields CDR1 SGHTA and CDR2 FQGNSA. Here the CDR3 reads CASSPGKSESNYGYTF. The CDR3, as DNA: TGTGCCAGCAGCCCGGGGAAATCCGAGAGTAACTATGGCTACACCTTC.

The sample holds many counts of this clonotype. The rearrangement joins TRBV5-1 to TRBJ2-1; 7 positions agree with TRBD2. V was clipped by 0 bases and J by 6 bases; unmatched bases: 6. Germline-derived CDR1 and CDR2 are SGHRS and YFSETQ. The CDR3 totals 15 residues. This CDR3 is CASSLVAGVGNEQFF. The CDR3 DNA sequence: TGCGCCAGCAGCTTGGTCGCGGGAGTCGGCAATGAGCAGTTCTTC.

V is TRBV12-3 or TRBV12-4 and J is TRBJ2-1; the match to TRBD2 covers 13 bases. Germline trimming cut 4 bases from V and 4 bases from J; bases unmatched to any gene: 10. The CDR3 extends over 18 amino acids. This chain's CDR3 is CASSSIPGLAGQYNEQFF. The CDR3 coding sequence is TGTGCCAGCAGTTCCATCCCGGGACTAGCGGGACAATACAATGAGCAGTTCTTC.

This clonotype ranks as medium-sized. The chain has TRBV2 and TRBJ1-4; tentatively, D is TRBD1 (5 bases). The V and J ends lost 6 bases and 7 bases respectively, with 18 bases between them. Germline assignment: CDR1 SNHLY and CDR2 FYNNEI. The CDR3 covers 15 residues. CDR3 protein: CASRARGARSEKLFF. As DNA, the CDR3 is TGTGCCAGCAGGGCCCGAGGGGCCAGAAGTGAAAAACTGTTTTTT. Combining the CDR3 with reference TRBV2 and TRBJ1-4 gives the whole variable domain EPEVTQTPSHQVTQMGQEVILRCVPISNHLYFYWYRQILGQKVEFLVSFYNNEISEKSEIFDDQFSVERPDGSNFTLKIRSTKLEDSAMYFCASRARGARSEKLFFGSGTQLSVL.

The rearrangement uses TRBV12-3 or TRBV12-4 and TRBJ2-7, with TRBD2 matching 7 bases. The CDR3 sequence is 14 residues long. Trimming cost V 4 bases and J 7 bases; bases outside gene matches: 10. CDR3 sequence (DNA): TGTGCCAGCAGTTACACTAGCGCGCGCAGGGAGCAGTACTTC. Residues: CASSYTSARREQYF.

This chain joins TRBV7-2 and TRBJ2-1; TRBD2 matches at 9 bases. Unmatched junction bases numbered 10, after V lost 0 bases and J lost 4 bases. Germline V CDR1 and CDR2: SGHTA, FQGNSA. CDR3 size: 18 residues. The CDR3 coding sequence is TGTGCCAGCAGCTTAGCGCTTAATAGCGGGGGTCGTTACAATGAGCAGTTCTTC. This sequence encodes CASSLALNSGGRYNEQFF.

On this clonotype: Since the CDR3 does not end with the conserved phenylalanine or tryptophan, this likely comes from a read error. The chain recombines TRBV2 with TRBJ1-1; no firm D call. There are 13 residues in the CDR3. The V gene's germline CDR1 is SNHLY and CDR2 FYNNEI. V dropped 4 bases and J dropped 6 bases, with 12 bases sitting between them. As DNA, the CDR3 is TGTGCCAGCAGTGTTGAGCTATTCGCTGAAGCTTTCTCT. It is translated as CASSVELFAEAFS.

A few counts support this clonotype. This sequence joins TRBV28 and TRBJ2-1; 12 bases match TRBD2. The germline V gene has CDR1 MDHEN and CDR2 SYDVKM. V lost 4 bases and J lost 3; bases outside the gene matches: 10. CDR3 length: 18 amino acids. DNA of the CDR3: TGTGCCAGCAGTTCCCAAATCAGGACTAGCGGGGACTACAATGAGCAGTTCTTC. It yields the protein CASSSQIRTSGDYNEQFF.

This clonotype was counted ten times or more. The chain has TRBV29-1 and TRBJ1-4; D is unresolved. V lost 7 bases to trimming and J lost 3 bases, with 9 bases between them. The CDR3 has 12 amino acids. Germline-derived CDR1 and CDR2 are SQVTM and ANQGSEA. The DNA of the CDR3 is TGCAGCGCCGGGTGGGCTAATGAAAAACTGTTTTTT. It specifies CSAGWANEKLFF. The complete variable domain, with remaining parts taken from reference TRBV29-1 and TRBJ1-4, reads SAVISQKPSRDICQRGTSLTIQCQVDSQVTMMFWYRQQPGQSLTLIATANQGSEATYESGFVIDKFPISRPNLTFSTLTVSNMSPEDSSIYLCSAGWANEKLFFGSGTQLSVL.

The rearrangement uses TRBV6-2 or TRBV6-3 and TRBJ2-7; D is perhaps TRBD1 (5 bases). The germline CDR1 and CDR2 sequences are MNHEY and SVGEGT. The CDR3 totals 13 residues. Trimming took 2 bases from V and 4 from J, leaving 9 bases between them. CDR3 nucleotide sequence: TGTGCCAGCAGTTACGATTCAGGGTACGAGCAGTACTTC. Encoded protein: CASSYDSGYEQYF.

CDR3 region: CASSRGGSGELFF. The CDR3 DNA is TGTGCCAGCAGCCGGGGGGGGTCCGGGGAGCTGTTTTTT. The rearrangement links TRBV28 to TRBJ2-2; 8 bases map to TRBD2. V gave up 6 bases and J gave up 6 bases; unmatched junction bases: 3. The germline V gene has CDR1 MDHEN and CDR2 SYDVKM. The CDR3 covers 13 residues.

The chain recombines TRBV6-1 with TRBJ1-5; D is possibly TRBD1 (5 bases). CDR1 MNHNS and CDR2 SASEGT come from the germline V gene. This CDR3 is built from 15 residues. Trimming removed 4 bases from V and 5 bases from J, with 15 bases in between. The DNA of the CDR3 is TGTGCCAGCAGTGTGAGGCCGGGGGACCATCAGCCCCAGCATTTT. This codes for CASSVRPGDHQPQHF.

A note on this clonotype: This may be a read error, as it is one base from a much larger clone. In DNA form, the CDR3 reads TGCAGTGCTGTACCTCGTAGCGGGTTACACGAGCAGTACTTC. It yields the protein CSAVPRSGLHEQYF. This chain joins TRBV20-1 and TRBJ2-7; TRBD2 aligns across 7 bases. The CDR3 length is 14 residues. J gave up 5 bases and V 5 bases, and 12 bases lay outside the gene matches. In germline, CDR1 is DFQATT, CDR2 SNEGSKA (reference sequence).

This clonotype occurred many times. The V gene is TRBV29-1, the J gene TRBJ2-3; 10 bases line up with TRBD1. The V gene end was trimmed by 8 bases and the J gene end by 3 bases; junction bases not matched to a gene: 11. Germline CDR1 reads SQVTM; CDR2 reads ANQGSEA. The CDR3 is made up of 15 amino acids. CDR3 region: CSLLGRQGATDTQYF. The CDR3 DNA reads as TGCAGCCTTCTAGGGCGACAGGGGGCAACAGATACGCAGTATTTT.

The rearrangement uses TRBV14 and TRBJ2-1, with 12 bases that match TRBD2. With V trimmed by 4 bases and J by 1 base, 2 bases remained unmatched. Looked up from germline, CDR1 is SGHDN and CDR2 is FVKESK. The CDR3 runs 16 residues. Written as DNA, the CDR3 is TGTGCCAGCAGCCTGACTAGCGGGGGTTCCTACAATGAGCAGTTCTTC. Translating it yields CASSLTSGGSYNEQFF.